One and the same sample provided the 25 T cell receptor beta chains below, sequenced in a study of T cells in Graves' hyperthyroidism and ophthalmopathy. Amplification yielded TCR beta CDR3 regions, with RNA transcripts as the source. A first-round RT-PCR of the TCR CDR3 used the HTBI primer set. Via MiXCR, TCRdb re-called the multiplex PCR reads, giving one row per CDR3 protein. The sample consists of about 350,000 distinct CDR3 sequences, about 13% of them appearing once. Source material: blood. These receptors were taken from a woman between 40 and 55 years old with Graves' ophthalmopathy.

This clonotype was observed at least ten times. The gene calls are TRBV7-9 and TRBJ2-5; 8 positions match TRBD2. The CDR3 loop spans 19 amino acids. The germline gives CDR1 SEHNR, CDR2 FQNEAQ (reference sequence). Losses at the gene ends were 5 bases for V and 1 base for J; bases not matched to a gene: 18. In DNA, the CDR3 is TGTGCCAGCAGCAACCCGCAGAGGACGGGGGGGGGTGTCCAAGAGACCCAGTACTTC. Translation gives CASSNPQRTGGGVQETQYF.

This clonotype was seen at least ten times. The rearrangement uses TRBV12-3 or TRBV12-4 and TRBJ2-2, with TRBD1 as a possible D gene (5 bases). V lost 0 bases and J lost 3, with 11 bases in between. This CDR3 is 16 amino acids long. CDR3 in DNA: TGTGCCAGCAGTTTAGCGAGGTCAGGGCACACCGGGGAGCTGTTTTTT. It is translated as CASSLARSGHTGELFF.

The chain joins TRBV7-9 to TRBJ1-1; no definite D call. From germline, CDR1 is SEHNR and CDR2 FQNEAQ (reference sequence). The CDR3 has 15 residues. The V end lost 5 bases, the J end lost 1 base, and 14 bases lay between the germline ends. The CDR3 nucleotides are TGTGCCAGCAGCCCAGGACTGCCAACGAACACTGAAGCTTTCTTT. Protein: CASSPGLPTNTEAFF.

This clonotype occurred many times. The rearrangement links TRBV5-1 to TRBJ2-1; TRBD2 might be the D (7 bases). The CDR3 spans 15 residues. Germline CDR1 is SGHRS and CDR2 is YFSETQ. The germline V and J ends were trimmed by 0 bases and 6 bases, with 13 bases remaining between them. DNA of the CDR3: TGCGCCAGCAGCTTGGGGCGGGGGCGAGTCAATGAGCAGTTCTTC. This sequence encodes CASSLGRGRVNEQFF.

This clonotype was seen a few times. This CDR3 is CASSVGSTYEQYF. CDR3 nucleotide sequence: TGTGCCAGCAGTGTGGGATCGACCTACGAGCAGTACTTC. The gene calls are TRBV12-3 or TRBV12-4 and TRBJ2-7; D is undetermined. Trimming cost V 5 bases and J 2 bases, with 10 bases left between them. This CDR3 comprises 13 residues.

This clonotype was counted many times. The chain recombines TRBV6-1 with TRBJ1-6, with TRBD1 matching over 7 bases. CDR1 MNHNS and CDR2 SASEGT come from the germline V gene. The CDR3 consists of 16 residues. Trimming removed 9 bases from V and 5 bases from J; junction bases left unmatched: 13. CDR3 residues: CASQTYRDSDNSPLHF. CDR3 nucleotide sequence: TGTGCCAGTCAGACATACCGGGACAGCGATAATTCACCCCTCCACTTT.

This clonotype was picked up a small number of times. The chain uses TRBV27 and TRBJ2-1; possibly TRBD2 for D (6 bases). Germline CDR1 and CDR2: MNHEY and SMNVEV (reference sequence). CDR3 length equals 17 residues. Trimming left V 6 bases short and J 0 bases short, with 18 bases between. The CDR3 sequence is CASSSKRRGGSYNEQFF. Written as DNA, the CDR3 is TGTGCCAGCAGCTCAAAACGACGGGGAGGCTCCTACAATGAGCAGTTCTTC.

This clonotype was counted many times. The chain joins TRBV7-9 to TRBJ1-1, with unresolved D. V lost 0 bases and J 5 bases, leaving 13 bases between the germline ends. The CDR3 totals 15 residues. The germline V gene has CDR1 SEHNR and CDR2 FQNEAQ (reference sequence). In DNA form, the CDR3 reads TGTGCCAGCAGCTTAGCCGGTCCTGTGGGTACTGAAGCTTTCTTT. This gives the protein CASSLAGPVGTEAFF.

This clonotype was detected ten times or more. The chain employs TRBV11-3 and TRBJ2-5; D is uncertain. The CDR3 runs 14 residues. The V and J ends lost 1 base and 5 bases respectively, with 11 bases between them. CDR1 is SGHNT, CDR2 YENEEA, per germline. Here the CDR3 reads CASSLGQERETQYF. CDR3 bases: TGTGCCAGCAGCTTAGGACAAGAACGGGAGACCCAGTACTTC. Looking up the rest from reference TRBV11-3 and TRBJ2-5 gives the full variable domain: EAGVVQSPRYKIIEKKQPVAFWCNPISGHNTLYWYLQNLGQGPELLIRYENEEAVDDSQLPKDRFSAERLKGVDSTLKIQPAELGDSAVYLCASSLGQERETQYFGPGTRLLVL.

This clonotype was picked up many times. The chain joins TRBV24-1 to TRBJ2-3; possible D gene TRBD1, 5 bases. The CDR3 length is 14 residues. Trimming removed 9 bases from V and 3 bases from J, with 15 bases in between. Germline lookup yields CDR1 KGHDR and CDR2 SFDVKD. As DNA, the CDR3 is TGTGCCACCTCAGGGCTATTACTAACAGATACGCAGTATTTT. As protein: CATSGLLLTDTQYF.

This clonotype has ten or more counts. The chain uses TRBV7-9 and TRBJ1-1; D is unclear. Trimming shortened V by 1 base and J by 0 bases, and 15 bases separated the two germline ends. In germline, CDR1 is SEHNR, CDR2 FQNEAQ (reference sequence). CDR3 length: 17 amino acids. Written as DNA, the CDR3 is TGTGCCAGCAGCTTAGTCAGATTGGGAGACATGAACACTGAAGCTTTCTTT. It is translated as CASSLVRLGDMNTEAFF.

The V call is TRBV27, the J call TRBJ2-7; D not certain. This CDR3 has 14 amino acids. V lost 1 base and J 7 bases, leaving 14 bases between the germline ends. Germline V gene sequence: CDR1 MNHEY, CDR2 SMNVEV (reference sequence). For the CDR3, the DNA is TGTGCCAGCAGTTTATTTCGGTGGTTCGGGGAGCAGTACTTC. Residues: CASSLFRWFGEQYF.

Ten or more counts support this clonotype. The chain links TRBV6-1 to TRBJ1-2; D is perhaps TRBD1 (6 bases). V was shortened by 6 bases and J by 8 bases, with 16 bases between the two germline ends. The germline gives CDR1 MNHNS, CDR2 SASEGT. This CDR3 has 13 amino acids. In nucleotides, the CDR3 is TGTGCCAGCAGGACAGGAGTCGTCGGCGGCTACACCTTC. Translated: CASRTGVVGGYTF.

This clonotype was detected many times. The chain is built from TRBV7-2 and TRBJ2-6, with no clear D. Germline V gene data show CDR1 as SGHTA and CDR2 as FQGNSA. The length of the CDR3 is 15 residues. Trimming took off 5 bases at V and 2 bases at J, with 10 bases between the two ends. The CDR3 region has the DNA TGTGCCAGCAGCCCCCATGACGCTGGGGCCAACGTCCTGACTTTC. This codes for CASSPHDAGANVLTF. The full variable domain, completed using reference TRBV7-2 and TRBJ2-6, is GAGVSQSPSNKVTEKGKDVELRCDPISGHTALYWYRQSLGQGLEFLIYFQGNSAPDKSGLPSDRFSAERTGGSVSTLTIQRTQQEDSAVYLCASSPHDAGANVLTFGAGSRLTVL.

This clonotype was found many times. The CDR3, as DNA: TGTGCCAGCAGCAAGTACCAAGAGACCCAGTACTTC. This sequence encodes CASSKYQETQYF. The chain couples TRBV7-9 to TRBJ2-5; D gene uncertain. The CDR3 is 12 residues long. Trimming removed 5 bases from V and 0 bases from J, with 4 bases in between. Germline CDR1 and CDR2: SEHNR and FQNEAQ (reference sequence).

This clonotype was observed many times. The chain is built from TRBV2 and TRBJ1-1, with D possibly being TRBD1 (6 bases). Germline CDR1 reads SNHLY; CDR2 reads FYNNEI. V was cut by 5 bases and J by 0 bases, with 16 bases left in between. The CDR3 runs 16 residues. DNA of the CDR3: TGTGCCAGCAGTTCCAGCAGGGGAGGGGTGAACACTGAAGCTTTCTTT. Its protein is CASSSSRGGVNTEAFF.

This chain connects TRBV5-1 to TRBJ2-3; 8 bases are shared with TRBD2. CDR1 SGHRS and CDR2 YFSETQ come from the germline V gene. The CDR3 is 11 residues long. The trim removed 7 bases at V and 11 bases at J, leaving 6 bases unmatched. For the CDR3, the DNA is TGCGCCAGCGGCCACGGGGGGGTGCAGTATTTT. Its translation: CASGHGGVQYF.

Ten or more counts support this clonotype. The V call is TRBV6-2 or TRBV6-3, the J call TRBJ1-1; D gene unclear. The CDR3 loop spans 14 amino acids. Germline CDR1 MNHEY, CDR2 SVGEGT. Trimming took off 2 bases at V and 2 bases at J, with 9 bases between the two ends. Here the CDR3 DNA reads TGTGCCAGCAGTTACCGGGCAGGCAACACTGAAGCTTTCTTT. Translating gives CASSYRAGNTEAFF.

The sample holds many counts of this clonotype. This chain uses TRBV27 with TRBJ1-2, with D possibly matching TRBD1 (6 bases). CDR1 and CDR2 (germline): MNHEY, SMNVEV (reference sequence). Trimming cost V 5 bases and J 8 bases, with 15 bases left between them. This CDR3 contains 13 residues. The CDR3 here is CASSPWTDMGYTF. For the CDR3, the DNA is TGTGCCAGCAGTCCTTGGACAGATATGGGCTACACCTTC.

There are many counts of this clonotype. This chain uses TRBV15 with TRBJ2-7; the D call may be TRBD1 or TRBD2 (5 bases each). The germline V and J ends were trimmed by 1 base and 3 bases, with 10 bases remaining between them. This CDR3 is 14 amino acids long. In germline, CDR1 is LNHNV, CDR2 YYDKDF (reference sequence). The CDR3 reads CATSRGGQGYEQYF. CDR3 DNA: TGTGCCACCAGCAGAGGAGGGCAGGGCTACGAGCAGTACTTC.

This clonotype was observed many times. The rearrangement joins TRBV19 to TRBJ1-1; the D gene is possibly TRBD1 (5 bases). The ends were cut back, 7 bases at V and 0 bases at J, with 12 bases in the middle. There are 14 residues in the CDR3. The germline V gene has CDR1 LNHDA and CDR2 SQIVND (reference sequence). CDR3 DNA: TGTGCCAGTATTGGGTGGGGCATGAACACTGAAGCTTTCTTT. This gives the protein CASIGWGMNTEAFF.

This clonotype showed up just a few times. The genes are TRBV30 and TRBJ1-1, with 7 bases fitting TRBD1. Trimming removed 3 bases from V and 6 bases from J; junction bases left unmatched: 10. The length of the CDR3 is 14 residues. The germline CDR1 and CDR2 sequences are GTSNPN and SVGIG (reference sequence). The DNA of the CDR3 is TGTGCCTGGAGGGACAGGCCCCCCACCTCTGAAGCTTTCTTT. As protein: CAWRDRPPTSEAFF. Complete variable domain (other parts from reference TRBV30 and TRBJ1-1): SQTIHQWPATLVQPVGSPLSLECTVEGTSNPNLYWYRQAAGRGLQLLFYSVGIGQISSEVPQNLSASRPQDRQFILSSKKLLLSDSGFYLCAWRDRPPTSEAFFGQGTRLTVV.

This clonotype was seen at least ten times. The chain combines TRBV7-9 with TRBJ1-5; 8 bases agree with TRBD1. The CDR3 consists of 15 residues. V lost 5 bases, J lost 7 bases, and 10 bases stayed unmatched. Germline CDR1 and CDR2: SEHNR and FQNEAQ (reference sequence). The CDR3 DNA follows: TGTGCCAGCAGCGGAGATCAGGGGGCTTGGCAGCCCCAGCATTTT. Protein: CASSGDQGAWQPQHF.

The sample holds many counts of this clonotype. This rearrangement joins TRBV20-1 to TRBJ2-1; 10 bases agree with TRBD2. Germline assignment: CDR1 DFQATT and CDR2 SNEGSKA (reference sequence). V shed 3 bases and J 4 bases; nucleotides not matched to a gene: 15. The length of the CDR3 is 18 residues. CDR3 coding DNA: TGCAGTGCTAGCCCGATCGCAGCGGGAGGGCCCCTTTACAATGAGCAGTTCTTC. Protein: CSASPIAAGGPLYNEQFF.

This clonotype occurred a few times. The chain is built from TRBV20-1 and TRBJ1-6, with D uncertain. Germline CDR1 reads DFQATT; CDR2 reads SNEGSKA (reference sequence). The CDR3 is 15 residues long. Trimming shortened V by 6 bases and J by 0 bases, and 12 bases separated the two germline ends. The CDR3 loop is CSAQKASSYNSPLHF. Written as DNA, the CDR3 is TGCAGTGCCCAGAAGGCGAGCTCCTATAATTCACCCCTCCACTTT.